This T cell receptor beta chain was documented in a study of shared clonotypes between healthy human individuals. The germline V and J ends were trimmed by 5 bases and 7 bases, with 20 bases remaining between them. This CDR3 contains 15 residues. Germline V gene sequence: CDR1 SGHTA, CDR2 FQGNSA. Generated by immunoSEQ multiplex PCR, the TCRdb table keeps only in-frame clones and is missing some. Of under 2,500,000 clones listed, approximately 94% are singletons. The sequenced sample consisted of naive CD4+ T cells sorted from blood. Subset of the sample: CD45RA+ positively selected. The receptor was isolated from a man in his late teens or twenties in good health. This chain joins TRBV7-2 and TRBJ2-5; possibly TRBD2 for D (6 bases). The CDR3 DNA reads as TGTGCCAGCAGCCCCCCAAGAGATGGAGGGGCGACCCAGTACTTC. This sequence encodes CASSPPRDGGATQYF.